The 9 T cell receptor beta chains below come from one sample, sequenced in a study of blood T cell repertoires in COVID-19. The repertoire was sequenced with immunoSEQ multiplex PCR; TCRdb's copy has only in-frame clones and lacks some. The sample has about 110,000 clones, around three quarters seen once; the top ten hold more than 4%. The sequencing sample was made of peripheral blood. These TCRs come from a human donor in a cohort sampled during active or convalescent COVID-19.

The chain carries TRBV7-2 and TRBJ2-3; TRBD2 matches 11 bases. The V segment lost 1 base and the J segment 3 bases; nucleotides outside the gene matches: 9. Germline values: CDR1 SGHTA, CDR2 FQGNSA. This CDR3 has 18 residues. CDR3 sequence reads: CASSLVGVAGGRTDTQYF. For the CDR3, the DNA is TGTGCCAGCAGCTTAGTAGGGGTAGCGGGAGGGCGAACAGATACGCAGTATTTT.

This rearrangement joins TRBV24-1 to TRBJ2-5, with 9 bases fitting TRBD2. Germline loops: CDR1 KGHDR, CDR2 SFDVKD. This CDR3 spans 16 amino acids. V was clipped by 2 bases and J by 5 bases; unmatched bases: 8. CDR3 nucleotides: TGTGCCACCAGTGATTATTTAGCGGGAGCAAGGGAGACCCAGTACTTC. This translates into CATSDYLAGARETQYF.

V gene TRBV5-1 combines with J gene TRBJ2-1; 10 nucleotides line up with TRBD2. The CDR3 covers 14 residues. CDR1 SGHRS and CDR2 YFSETQ come from the germline V gene. V was clipped by 5 bases and J by 4 bases; unmatched bases: 3. In DNA form, the CDR3 reads TGCGCCAGCAGTAGCGGGAGGATTTACAATGAGCAGTTCTTC. This encodes CASSSGRIYNEQFF.

This clone was detected only once. J is TRBJ1-4 and V is TRBV6-5; D ambiguous. The germline V gene encodes CDR1 MNHEY and CDR2 SVGAGI. Trimming removed 4 bases from V and 0 bases from J, with 9 bases in between. The CDR3 spans 15 residues. The CDR3 reads CASSSPTATNEKLFF. DNA of the CDR3: TGTGCCAGCAGTTCCCCTACAGCAACTAATGAAAAACTGTTTTTT.

The J gene is TRBJ2-3, the V gene TRBV18, with 10 bases aligning to TRBD2. The V segment lost 5 bases and the J segment 4 bases; nucleotides outside the gene matches: 15. Germline assignment: CDR1 KGHSH and CDR2 LQKENI. The CDR3 is made up of 18 amino acids. In nucleotides, the CDR3 is TGTGCCAGCTCAGGCGCCGGCCCTAGCGGGGGCCGCGCAGATACGCAGTATTTT. This translates into CASSGAGPSGGRADTQYF. Drawing the rest from reference TRBV18 and TRBJ2-3, the complete variable domain is NAGVMQNPRHLVRRRGQEARLRCSPMKGHSHVYWYRQLPEEGLKFMVYLQKENIIDESGMPKERFSAEFPKEGPSILRIQQVVRGDSAAYFCASSGAGPSGGRADTQYFGPGTRLTVL.

This clone was seen once. The chain carries TRBV6-6 and TRBJ1-5; D is perhaps TRBD1 (6 bases). The CDR3 has 13 residues. The germline V and J ends were trimmed by 8 bases and 4 bases, with 12 bases remaining between them. Per germline, CDR1 MNHNY and CDR2 SVGAGI (reference sequence). Here the CDR3 DNA reads TGTGCCAGCCACAGGGAGAGGAATCAGCCCCAGCATTTT. Translating it yields CASHRERNQPQHF.

In this sample, this clone turned up a few times. The V call is TRBV28, the J call TRBJ1-1; D is uncertain. There are 12 residues in the CDR3. Germline CDR1 reads MDHEN; CDR2 reads SYDVKM. The V and J ends lost 6 bases and 5 bases respectively, with 10 bases between them. The CDR3 DNA is TGTGCCAGCAGCCTAGTACGAACTGAAGCTTTCTTT. Protein sequence: CASSLVRTEAFF.

The chain carries TRBV11-2 and TRBJ1-4; D call uncertain. The CDR3 totals 15 residues. Germline loops: CDR1 SGHAT, CDR2 FQNNGV. V was cut by 0 bases and J by 0 bases, with 5 bases left in between. In nucleotides, the CDR3 is TGTGCCAGCAGCTTAGAGCCTACAACTAATGAAAAACTGTTTTTT. Its protein product is CASSLEPTTNEKLFF.

This chain joins TRBV18 and TRBJ2-5, with D possibly matching TRBD1 (6 bases). CDR1 is KGHSH and CDR2 is LQKENI in the germline V gene. CDR3 length: 15 residues. The germline V and J ends were trimmed by 3 bases and 2 bases, with 13 bases remaining between them. The CDR3 protein is CASSPQLGQQETQYF. CDR3 coding DNA: TGTGCCAGCTCACCGCAACTAGGACAGCAAGAGACCCAGTACTTC.